The rows below give T cell receptor beta chains drawn from one sample of a study of OX40 agonist ivuxolimab in advanced cancers. Sequencing used immunoSEQ multiplex PCR; TCRdb keeps in-frame clones, though not all of them. The table records more than 50,000 clones, 85% of them present only once. Sample: CD4+ or CD8+ T cells sorted from blood, taken in a trial of the OX40 agonist ivuxolimab. These receptors originate from an adult with an advanced solid tumor such as melanoma, head and neck, liver or kidney cancer. Each CDR3 is given without its conserved first and last residue. D genes are given only for firm matches.

v_call d_call cdr3_aa
TRBV11-2 TRBD2 ASSLVPSGGAGELF
TRBV15 TRBD1 ATSRARQGDGYT
TRBV30 TRBD1 AWSQTGDQGGYT
TRBV25-1 TRBD1 ASSTGTGGFYEQY
TRBV19 . ASSIVAGAGTEAF
TRBV15 . ATSIGQSAYEQY
TRBV5-6 . ASSPPGIQETQY
TRBV7-9 . ASSPRAASSYEQY
TRBV11-2 TRBD2 ASSLGAGGEYNEQF
TRBV5-1 TRBD2 ASSLVLAGAVYEQY
TRBV30 . AWSSTGMGTDTQY
TRBV6-5 TRBD1 ASSTGQVSYEQY
TRBV21-1 . ASSKTWVGIGVGRNTEAF
TRBV13 . ASSTGPVSYEQY
TRBV6-1 . ASSEGQANQPQH